Below are 3 T cell receptor beta chains sequenced from a single sample in a study of blood T cell repertoires in COVID-19. The repertoire was sequenced with immunoSEQ multiplex PCR; TCRdb's copy has only in-frame clones and lacks some. The sample consists of roughly 300,000 clones, about four fifths of them appearing once. Sequenced input: peripheral blood. The receptors derive from a woman aged 50 to 60 who had recovered from COVID-19.

The chain combines TRBV19 with TRBJ1-5, with no clear D. With 7 bases removed from V and 0 bases from J, the gap between germline ends came to 13 bases. This CDR3 is 15 amino acids long. Germline loops: CDR1 LNHDA, CDR2 SQIVND (reference sequence). The CDR3: CASMEEFYSNQPQHF. CDR3 coding DNA: TGTGCCAGTATGGAGGAGTTCTATAGCAATCAGCCCCAGCATTTT.

This clone occurred a few times. V and J are TRBV28 and TRBJ1-1; 9 bases are shared with TRBD1. CDR1 is MDHEN, CDR2 SYDVKM, per germline. The length of the CDR3 is 15 residues. After removal of 3 bases from V and 7 bases from J, the junction contained 9 bases not matched to a gene. CDR3 nucleotide sequence: TGTGCCAGCAGTTTCCCGGGACAGGGTTTGGGTGAAGCTTTCTTT. Amino acids: CASSFPGQGLGEAFF.

The gene calls are TRBV7-3 and TRBJ1-3; TRBD1 agrees at 9 bases. Germline CDR1 SGHTA, CDR2 FQGTGA. This CDR3 is built from 15 residues. The V and J ends lost 5 bases and 8 bases, in that order; junction bases with no gene match: 10. CDR3: CASSRPGTGTDTIYF. The DNA of the CDR3 is TGTGCCAGCAGCAGACCCGGGACAGGGACGGACACCATATATTTT.